Following are 32 T cell receptor beta chains from one sample sequenced in a study of T cell repertoires in cytomegalovirus infection. These TCRs are of unknown antigen specificity. TCRdb re-called the reads through MiXCR, storing one row per CDR3 protein. The sample lists about 770,000 distinct CDR3 sequences, roughly 29% seen once, with roughly 14% in the top ten. Sequencing used cultured CD8+ T cells from PBMCs, obtained from culture after CMV antigen stimulation. These TCRs come from a human donor in good health (CMV status not recorded). Some clones in this sample may be carry-over from other donors' samples.

The J gene is TRBJ2-7, the V gene TRBV20-1; TRBD1 agrees at 7 bases. The V segment lost 6 bases and the J segment 7 bases; nucleotides outside the gene matches: 6. Looked up from germline, CDR1 is DFQATT and CDR2 is SNEGSKA (reference sequence). This CDR3 region has 11 residues. This CDR3 is CSARQGGEQYV. For the CDR3, the DNA is TGCAGTGCCCGACAGGGCGGGGAGCAGTACGTC.

The chain is built from TRBV27 and TRBJ2-1; D is ambiguous. Germline V gene sequence: CDR1 MNHEY, CDR2 SMNVEV (reference sequence). This CDR3 has 14 residues. The V gene lost 0 bases and the J gene lost 8 bases, with 11 bases spanning the gap. CDR3 in amino acids: CASSLSHPWDEQFF. The CDR3 DNA sequence: TGTGCCAGCAGTTTATCGCACCCCTGGGATGAGCAGTTCTTC.

A few counts support this clonotype. The chain carries TRBV24-1 and TRBJ2-7, with D tentatively TRBD2 (5 bases). The ends were cut back, 3 bases at V and 5 bases at J, with 10 bases in the middle. CDR1 and CDR2 from the germline V gene are KGHDR and SFDVKD. This CDR3 spans 13 amino acids. DNA of the CDR3: TGTGCCACCAGTGATCGTGACGGGAACGAGCAGTACTTC. It yields the protein CATSDRDGNEQYF.

The V call is TRBV2, the J call TRBJ1-1; possibly TRBD1 for D (5 bases). V lost 6 bases to trimming and J lost 0 bases, with 14 bases between them. This CDR3 region has 15 residues. Germline V gene lookup returns CDR1 SNHLY and CDR2 FYNNEI. Written as DNA, the CDR3 is TGTGCCAGCAGAGTCCAGGGCCCCATGAACACTGAAGCTTTCTTT. Residues: CASRVQGPMNTEAFF.

J is TRBJ1-1 and V is TRBV4-1; D unresolved. The germline gives CDR1 MGHRA, CDR2 YSYEKL. The V and J ends lost 3 bases and 0 bases respectively, with 11 bases between them. The CDR3 contains 15 residues. The CDR3 region has the DNA TGCGCCAGCAGCCATAGGAGCCAGGTGAACACTGAAGCTTTCTTT. The encoded protein is CASSHRSQVNTEAFF.

This chain joins TRBV20-1 and TRBJ2-3, with 11 positions matching TRBD2. With V trimmed by 0 bases and J by 6 bases, 14 bases remained unmatched. The CDR3 length is 18 residues. Germline V gene sequence: CDR1 DFQATT, CDR2 SNEGSKA (reference sequence). CDR3 region: CSARDRRLAGPARDTQYF. In DNA form, the CDR3 reads TGCAGTGCTAGAGATCGGAGACTAGCGGGGCCGGCCCGGGATACGCAGTATTTT.

This clonotype has just a few counts. The chain combines TRBV7-3 with TRBJ1-5; no clear D. Deletions cut 5 bases from V and 5 bases from J, with 10 bases between. CDR1 is SGHTA and CDR2 is FQGTGA in the germline V gene. The CDR3 totals 13 residues. Written as DNA, the CDR3 is TGTGCCAGCAGCCGCGAGTGGGATCAGCCCCAGCATTTT. It encodes CASSREWDQPQHF.

This clonotype has only a few counts. This chain connects TRBV2 to TRBJ2-1; D gene ambiguous. The germline V gene encodes CDR1 SNHLY and CDR2 FYNNEI. The CDR3 extends over 13 amino acids. Trimming pared 1 base from V and 5 bases from J, leaving 6 bases between. CDR3 DNA: TGTGCCAGCAGTGAAGTTCTAAACAATGAGCAGTTCTTC. It specifies CASSEVLNNEQFF. The variable domain in full, completed from reference TRBV2 and TRBJ2-1, reads EPEVTQTPSHQVTQMGQEVILRCVPISNHLYFYWYRQILGQKVEFLVSFYNNEISEKSEIFDDQFSVERPDGSNFTLKIRSTKLEDSAMYFCASSEVLNNEQFFGPGTRLTVL.

V is TRBV12-3 or TRBV12-4 and J is TRBJ2-2; possible D gene TRBD2, 5 bases. The CDR3 has 13 amino acids. Trimming stripped 6 bases from V and 5 bases from J, with 10 bases between. CDR3 amino acids: CASRSTGTGELFF. The DNA of the CDR3 is TGTGCCAGCAGATCCACGGGAACCGGGGAGCTGTTTTTT.

This clonotype was counted a single time. This chain uses TRBV6-5 with TRBJ2-2, with unresolved D. The V gene lost 1 base and the J gene lost 7 bases, with 4 bases spanning the gap. The CDR3 loop spans 12 amino acids. Germline lookup yields CDR1 MNHEY and CDR2 SVGAGI. Here the CDR3 DNA reads TGTGCCAGCAGTTACTTCAACGGGGAGCTGTTTTTT. Encoded protein: CASSYFNGELFF.

The gene calls are TRBV14 and TRBJ2-3; 14 nucleotides agree with TRBD2. V was pared by 4 bases and J by 0 bases, with 9 bases of the junction left unmatched. The CDR3 loop spans 19 amino acids. Germline CDR1 reads SGHDN; CDR2 reads FVKESK. CDR3 protein: CASSLLGLAGGSSTDTQYF. The CDR3 bases are TGTGCCAGCAGCCTTCTCGGACTAGCGGGGGGTTCTAGCACAGATACGCAGTATTTT.

This chain connects TRBV20-1 to TRBJ1-6, with D uncertain. From germline, CDR1 is DFQATT and CDR2 SNEGSKA (reference sequence). Trimming took off 0 bases at V and 10 bases at J, with 19 bases between the two ends. The CDR3 spans 16 residues. CDR3 bases: TGCAGTGCTAGAGATAGACATGGCAGGACTGGGTCACCCCTCCACTTT. Translated, it gives CSARDRHGRTGSPLHF.

For this clonotype: A read error may explain this, as a much larger clone is one base away. This rearrangement joins TRBV7-6 to TRBJ2-7; no clear D. Germline loops: CDR1 SGHVS, CDR2 FNYEAQ. This CDR3 is 16 amino acids long. Trimming shortened V by 4 bases and J by 2 bases, and 18 bases separated the two germline ends. CDR3 in DNA: TGTGCCAGCAGCTCACAGCTCAGCGTGGAGCCCTACGAGCAGTACTTC. Translating it yields CASSSQLSVEPYEQYF.

The chain combines TRBV7-9 with TRBJ1-2; D perhaps matches TRBD1 (6 bases). The CDR3 contains 15 residues. V lost 5 bases, J lost 5 bases, and 18 bases lay in between. The germline V gene encodes CDR1 SEHNR and CDR2 FQNEAQ (reference sequence). The CDR3 region has the DNA TGTGCCAGCAGCCTATTGGTGGGGGACAAGTATGGCTACACCTTC. Translated, it gives CASSLLVGDKYGYTF.

This clonotype was seen more than once but under ten times. Its ends do not fully match the called genes, so a read error is possible. The V and J genes are TRBV14 and TRBJ1-1, with D perhaps matching TRBD1 (5 bases). Germline-derived CDR1 and CDR2 are SGHDN and FVKESK. The CDR3 sequence is 15 residues long. Here the CDR3 DNA reads TGTGCCAGCAGGCAAGGCGGAGGGGACCACACTGAAGCTTTCTTT. Translation gives CASRQGGGDHTEAFF. Supplemented by reference TRBV14 and TRBJ1-1, the full variable domain reads EAGVTQFPSHSVIEKGQTVTLRCDPISGHDNLYWYRRVMGKEIKFLLHFVKESKQDESGMPNNRFLAERTGGTYSTLKVQPAELEDSGVYFCASRQGGGDHTEAFFGQGTRLTVV.

This rearrangement joins TRBV7-9 to TRBJ1-1; D ambiguous. The germline V gene encodes CDR1 SEHNR and CDR2 FQNEAQ (reference sequence). The CDR3 covers 14 residues. V was cut by 9 bases and J by 0 bases, with 14 bases left in between. The CDR3 region is CASEAPGMNTEAFF. In DNA, the CDR3 is TGTGCCAGTGAAGCCCCGGGGATGAACACTGAAGCTTTCTTT.

This clonotype came up once. The chain carries TRBV12-3 or TRBV12-4 and TRBJ2-7, with D perhaps TRBD2 (6 bases). This CDR3 is 15 amino acids long. V was shortened by 8 bases and J by 2 bases, with 19 bases between the two germline ends. This CDR3 is CASRSSGGAPYEQYF. CDR3 sequence (DNA): TGTGCCAGCCGATCGTCTGGAGGGGCCCCCTACGAGCAGTACTTC.

The chain employs TRBV25-1 and TRBJ1-2; D remains ambiguous. CDR3 length: 13 amino acids. The germline V and J ends were trimmed by 10 bases and 7 bases, with 19 bases remaining between them. Germline V CDR1 and CDR2: MGHDK, SYGVNS. In DNA, the CDR3 is TGTGCCATCAGAAGTATAACCGGGAGTGGCTACACCTTC. Its translation: CAIRSITGSGYTF.

This clonotype has just one count. Germline is not matched at one junction end, which may reflect a read error. The chain combines TRBV3-1 with TRBJ1-6; weak D call: TRBD1 (5 bases). The CDR3 spans 15 residues. Germline-derived CDR1 and CDR2 are LGHDT and YNNKEL (reference sequence). Here the CDR3 DNA reads TGTGTCAGCGGTCTACGAGGCAGGGAAAATTCACCCCTCCACTTT. Translated: CVSGLRGRENSPLHF.

The chain is built from TRBV5-4 and TRBJ2-1; 8 bases agree with TRBD2. The CDR3 runs 16 residues. The V and J ends lost 0 bases and 6 bases, in that order; junction bases with no gene match: 8. Germline V lookup: CDR1 SGHNT, CDR2 YYREEE (reference sequence). For the CDR3, the DNA is TGTGCCAGCAGCTTGGCCCGGGGGGGACCCTCCAATGAGCAGTTCTTC. Encoded protein: CASSLARGGPSNEQFF.

The chain recombines TRBV7-8 with TRBJ1-1, with D possibly matching TRBD1 (5 bases). The CDR3 has 16 amino acids. Germline CDR1 is SGHVS and CDR2 is FQNEAQ. V lost 3 bases and J 1 base, leaving 15 bases between the germline ends. The DNA for the CDR3 is TGTGCCAGCAGCTTGGAGGGACTTCAAGGGAACACTGAAGCTTTCTTT. The encoded protein is CASSLEGLQGNTEAFF.

This clonotype was seen a few times. The chain carries TRBV10-3 and TRBJ1-5; possible D gene TRBD1, 5 bases. In germline, CDR1 is ENHRY, CDR2 SYGVKD. The CDR3 is made up of 18 amino acids. V was cut by 2 bases and J by 6 bases, with 23 bases left in between. The CDR3 loop reads CAISETILQVSKIQPQHF. In DNA, the CDR3 is TGTGCCATCAGTGAGACCATCCTACAGGTATCGAAAATTCAGCCCCAGCATTTT.

This clonotype was seen more than once but under ten times. The chain joins TRBV19 to TRBJ2-1; tentatively, D is TRBD1 (6 bases). Germline loops: CDR1 LNHDA, CDR2 SQIVND (reference sequence). Between the trimmed V and J ends, which lost 3 bases and 0 bases, there was a span of 12 bases. The CDR3 is 16 amino acids. Written as DNA, the CDR3 is TGTGCCAGTAGTATTTGGACAGAGAGCTCCTACAATGAGCAGTTCTTC. As protein: CASSIWTESSYNEQFF.

This clonotype was found a few times. V and J are TRBV20-1 and TRBJ2-2, with 7 nucleotides matching TRBD1. The CDR3 contains 15 residues. V lost 2 bases, J lost 4 bases, and 7 bases stayed unmatched. The germline V gene has CDR1 DFQATT and CDR2 SNEGSKA (reference sequence). CDR3 sequence (DNA): TGCAGTGCTAGAACGAGGGGGCGAAGCACCGGGGAGCTGTTTTTT. Amino acid sequence: CSARTRGRSTGELFF.

The V gene is TRBV5-6, the J gene TRBJ1-2; no clear D. Deletions cut 3 bases from V and 8 bases from J, with 17 bases between. The CDR3 runs 14 residues. The germline V gene has CDR1 SGHDT and CDR2 YYEEEE. The CDR3 nucleotides are TGTGCCAGCAGCTACCCTTGGGCAGGTGAAGGCTACACCTTC. It encodes CASSYPWAGEGYTF. Supplemented by reference TRBV5-6 and TRBJ1-2, the full variable domain reads DAGVTQSPTHLIKTRGQQVTLRCSPKSGHDTVSWYQQALGQGPQFIFQYYEEEERQRGNFPDRFSGHQFPNYSSELNVNALLLGDSALYLCASSYPWAGEGYTFGSGTRLTVV.

V usage is TRBV4-2 and J usage is TRBJ1-1; D gene ambiguous. The CDR3 consists of 15 residues. Germline CDR1 is LGHNA and CDR2 is YNFKEQ. Between the trimmed V and J ends, which lost 0 bases and 1 base, there was a span of 9 bases. CDR3 nucleotides: TGTGCCAGCAGCCAAGAGATACTCCCGAACACTGAAGCTTTCTTT. Translated, it gives CASSQEILPNTEAFF.

The chain recombines TRBV2 with TRBJ1-1; 10 bases fit TRBD1. Trimming at V came to 6 bases and at J to 5 bases, leaving 9 bases not matched to a gene. CDR3 length: 15 residues. The V gene's germline CDR1 is SNHLY and CDR2 FYNNEI. DNA of the CDR3: TGTGCCAGCAGAAGCGGGACAGGGGATTTGACTGAAGCTTTCTTT. Encoded protein: CASRSGTGDLTEAFF.

This clonotype was counted at least ten times. This chain connects TRBV7-2 to TRBJ2-7; TRBD1 aligns across 10 bases. In germline, CDR1 is SGHTA, CDR2 FQGNSA. There are 13 residues in the CDR3. Trimming removed 5 bases from V and 4 bases from J; junction bases left unmatched: 2. The DNA for the CDR3 is TGTGCCAGCAGCGACAGGGGGCCATACGAGCAGTACTTC. Amino acids: CASSDRGPYEQYF.

This clonotype was counted between two and nine times. The DNA of the CDR3 is TGTGCCAGCACCTCCGGAGGACAGGGCTACGAGCAGTACTTC. It yields the protein CASTSGGQGYEQYF. The chain has TRBV7-9 and TRBJ2-7; 8 nucleotides align to TRBD1. The V gene end was trimmed by 7 bases and the J gene end by 3 bases; junction bases not matched to a gene: 8. The germline V gene encodes CDR1 SEHNR and CDR2 FQNEAQ (reference sequence). The CDR3 is made up of 14 amino acids.

The chain combines TRBV7-9 with TRBJ1-4; D unclear. This CDR3 region has 16 residues. The V gene lost 1 base and the J gene lost 5 bases, with 14 bases spanning the gap. Germline CDR1 SEHNR, CDR2 FQNEAQ (reference sequence). CDR3 nucleotide sequence: TGTGCCAGCAGCTTAGTCGCCGGGTTACGCAATGAAAAACTGTTTTTT. It translates to CASSLVAGLRNEKLFF. Variable domain in full (rest from reference TRBV7-9 and TRBJ1-4): DTGVSQNPRHKITKRGQNVTFRCDPISEHNRLYWYRQTLGQGPEFLTYFQNEAQLEKSRLLSDRFSAERPKGSFSTLEIQRTEQGDSAMYLCASSLVAGLRNEKLFFGSGTQLSVL.

The V call is TRBV27, the J call TRBJ2-7; D possibly corresponds to TRBD1 (5 bases). Germline CDR1 is MNHEY and CDR2 is SMNVEV (reference sequence). CDR3 length: 14 amino acids. The V end was cut by 2 bases, the J end by 5 bases, with 13 bases between. The CDR3 protein is CASSLQGVGDEQYV. The CDR3, as DNA: TGTGCCAGCAGTTTACAAGGGGTAGGGGACGAGCAGTACGTC.

This clonotype has just a few counts. The rearrangement uses TRBV7-8 and TRBJ1-5, with TRBD1 identical over 7 bases. J was trimmed by 6 bases and V by 5 bases; bases with no gene match: 13. The CDR3 extends over 16 amino acids. CDR1 and CDR2 (germline): SGHVS, FQNEAQ. CDR3 sequence: CASSRGQARYSQPQHF. The CDR3 DNA reads as TGTGCCAGCAGCCGAGGACAGGCAAGGTACAGTCAGCCCCAGCATTTT.